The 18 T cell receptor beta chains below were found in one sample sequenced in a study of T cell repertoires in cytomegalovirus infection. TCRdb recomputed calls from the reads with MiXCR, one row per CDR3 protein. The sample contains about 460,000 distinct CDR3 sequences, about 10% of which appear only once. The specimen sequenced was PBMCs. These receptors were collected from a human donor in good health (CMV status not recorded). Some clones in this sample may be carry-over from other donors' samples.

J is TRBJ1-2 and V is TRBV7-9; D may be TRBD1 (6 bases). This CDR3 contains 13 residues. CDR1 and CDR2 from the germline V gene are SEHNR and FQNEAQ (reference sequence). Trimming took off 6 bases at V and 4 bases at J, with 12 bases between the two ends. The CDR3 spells CASSMDSFYGYTF. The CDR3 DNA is TGTGCCAGCAGTATGGACAGTTTCTATGGCTACACCTTC.

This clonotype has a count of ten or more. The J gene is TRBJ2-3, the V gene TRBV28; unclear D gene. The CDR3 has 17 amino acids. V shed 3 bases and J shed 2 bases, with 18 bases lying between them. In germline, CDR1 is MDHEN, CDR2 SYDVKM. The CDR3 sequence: CASSFSFRMFPTDTQYF. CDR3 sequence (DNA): TGTGCCAGCAGTTTCAGTTTCCGGATGTTCCCCACAGATACGCAGTATTTT.

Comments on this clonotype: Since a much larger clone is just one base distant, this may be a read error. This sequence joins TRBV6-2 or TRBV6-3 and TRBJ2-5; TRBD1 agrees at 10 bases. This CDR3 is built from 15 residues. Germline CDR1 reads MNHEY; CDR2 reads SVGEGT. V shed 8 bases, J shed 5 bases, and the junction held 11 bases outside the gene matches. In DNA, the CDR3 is TGTGCCAGCGGCCCCCGGACAGGGGGGTGGGAGACCCAGTACTTC. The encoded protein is CASGPRTGGWETQYF.

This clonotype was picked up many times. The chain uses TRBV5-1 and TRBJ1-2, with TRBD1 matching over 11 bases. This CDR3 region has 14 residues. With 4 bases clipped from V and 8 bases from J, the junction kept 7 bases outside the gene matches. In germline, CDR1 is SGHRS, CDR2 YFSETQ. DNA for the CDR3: TGCGCCAGCAGCCCAGGACAGGGGGCCTCAGGCTACACCTTC. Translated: CASSPGQGASGYTF.

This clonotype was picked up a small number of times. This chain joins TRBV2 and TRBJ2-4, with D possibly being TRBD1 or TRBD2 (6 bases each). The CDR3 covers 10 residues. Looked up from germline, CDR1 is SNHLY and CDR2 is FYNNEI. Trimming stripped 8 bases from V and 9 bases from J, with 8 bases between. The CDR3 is CASGGRIQYF. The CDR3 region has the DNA TGTGCCAGCGGGGGGCGCATTCAGTACTTC.

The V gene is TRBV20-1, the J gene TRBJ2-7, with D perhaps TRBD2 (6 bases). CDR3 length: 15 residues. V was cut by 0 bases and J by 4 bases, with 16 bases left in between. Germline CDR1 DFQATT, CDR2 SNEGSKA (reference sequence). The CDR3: CSARDPRTTRYEQYF. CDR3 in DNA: TGCAGTGCTAGAGATCCCCGGACTACTCGGTACGAGCAGTACTTC.

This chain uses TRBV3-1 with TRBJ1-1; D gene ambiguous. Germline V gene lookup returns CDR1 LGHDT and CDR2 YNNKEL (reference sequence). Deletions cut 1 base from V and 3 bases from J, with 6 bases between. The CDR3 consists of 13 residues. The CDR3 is CASSQVQHTEAFF. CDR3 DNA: TGTGCCAGCAGCCAAGTGCAGCACACTGAAGCTTTCTTT.

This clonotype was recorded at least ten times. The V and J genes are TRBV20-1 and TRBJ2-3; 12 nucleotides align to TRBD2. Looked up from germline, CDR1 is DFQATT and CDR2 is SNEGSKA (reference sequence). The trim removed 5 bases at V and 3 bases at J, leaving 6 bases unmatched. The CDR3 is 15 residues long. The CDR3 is CSASSGGAGTDTQYF. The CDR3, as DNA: TGCAGTGCTTCTAGCGGGGGGGCGGGAACAGATACGCAGTATTTT.

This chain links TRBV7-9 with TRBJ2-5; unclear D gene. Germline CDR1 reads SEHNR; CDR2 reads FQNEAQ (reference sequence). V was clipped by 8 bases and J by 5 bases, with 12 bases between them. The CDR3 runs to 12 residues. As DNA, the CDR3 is TGTGCCAGCGGTCTCAACGCGGAGACCCAGTACTTC. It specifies CASGLNAETQYF. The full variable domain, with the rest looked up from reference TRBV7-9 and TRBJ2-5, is DTGVSQNPRHKITKRGQNVTFRCDPISEHNRLYWYRQTLGQGPEFLTYFQNEAQLEKSRLLSDRFSAERPKGSFSTLEIQRTEQGDSAMYLCASGLNAETQYFGPGTRLLVL.

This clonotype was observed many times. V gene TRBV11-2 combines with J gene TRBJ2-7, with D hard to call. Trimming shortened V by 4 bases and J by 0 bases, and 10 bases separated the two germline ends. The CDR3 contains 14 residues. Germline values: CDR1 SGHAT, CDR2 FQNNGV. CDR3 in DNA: TGTGCCAGCAGCTCTGAACTGAGCTCCTACGAGCAGTACTTC. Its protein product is CASSSELSSYEQYF.

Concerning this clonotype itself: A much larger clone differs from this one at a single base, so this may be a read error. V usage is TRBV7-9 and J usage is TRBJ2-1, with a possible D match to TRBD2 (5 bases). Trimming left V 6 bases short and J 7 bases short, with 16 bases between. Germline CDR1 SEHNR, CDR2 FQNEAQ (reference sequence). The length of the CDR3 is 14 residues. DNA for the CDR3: TGTGCCAGCAGTTCTAGGACTGGCGGGAATGAGCAGTTCTTC. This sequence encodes CASSSRTGGNEQFF.

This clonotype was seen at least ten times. CDR3: CASSFSGTGYNEQFF. The CDR3 DNA sequence: TGTGCCAGCAGCTTTTCCGGGACAGGATACAATGAGCAGTTCTTC. This chain uses TRBV7-2 with TRBJ2-1; 8 bases align to TRBD1. In germline, CDR1 is SGHTA, CDR2 FQGNSA. Trimming took 3 bases from V and 4 from J; bases not matched to a gene: 5. The CDR3 spans 15 residues.

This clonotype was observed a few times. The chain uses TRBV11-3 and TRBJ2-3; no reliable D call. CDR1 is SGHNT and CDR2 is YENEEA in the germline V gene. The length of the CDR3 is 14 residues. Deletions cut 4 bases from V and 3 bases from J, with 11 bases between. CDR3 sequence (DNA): TGTGCCAGCAGCTCAGACCCCCGAACAGATACGCAGTATTTT. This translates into CASSSDPRTDTQYF.

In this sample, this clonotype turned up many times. The CDR3 region is CASSGLAGGGRNEQYF. In DNA, the CDR3 is TGTGCCAGTAGTGGGCTAGCGGGAGGTGGCAGGAACGAGCAGTACTTC. V gene TRBV19 combines with J gene TRBJ2-7; TRBD2 matches 11 bases. CDR3 length: 16 residues. V lost 5 bases and J lost 5; bases outside the gene matches: 11. Germline loops: CDR1 LNHDA, CDR2 SQIVND (reference sequence).

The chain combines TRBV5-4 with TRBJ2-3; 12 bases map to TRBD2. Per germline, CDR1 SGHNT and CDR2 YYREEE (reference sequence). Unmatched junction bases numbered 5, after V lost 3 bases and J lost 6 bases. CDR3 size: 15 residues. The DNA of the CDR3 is TGTGCCAGCAGCTCCGAGACTAGCGGGAGTGATACGCAGTATTTT. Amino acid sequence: CASSSETSGSDTQYF.

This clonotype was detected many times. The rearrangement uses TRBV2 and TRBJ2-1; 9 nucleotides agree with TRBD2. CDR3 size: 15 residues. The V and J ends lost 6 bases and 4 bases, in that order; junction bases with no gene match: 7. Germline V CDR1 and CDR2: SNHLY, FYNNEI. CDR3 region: CASRVGLAKYNEQFF. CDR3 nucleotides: TGTGCCAGCAGGGTAGGACTAGCGAAATACAATGAGCAGTTCTTC.

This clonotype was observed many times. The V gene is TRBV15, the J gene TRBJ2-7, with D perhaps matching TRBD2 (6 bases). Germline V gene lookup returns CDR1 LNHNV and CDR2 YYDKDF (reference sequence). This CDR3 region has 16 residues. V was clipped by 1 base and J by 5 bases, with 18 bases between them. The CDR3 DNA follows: TGTGCCACCAGCAGAGCCGGGGACTTCCTTAGCCACGAGCAGTACTTC. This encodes CATSRAGDFLSHEQYF.

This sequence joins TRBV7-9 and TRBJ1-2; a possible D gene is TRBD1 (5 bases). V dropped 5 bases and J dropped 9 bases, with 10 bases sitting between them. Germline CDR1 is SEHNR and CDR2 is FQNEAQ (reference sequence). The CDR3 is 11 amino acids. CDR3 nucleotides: TGTGCCAGCAGCCCTAAGGGGAGCTACACCTTC. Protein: CASSPKGSYTF.